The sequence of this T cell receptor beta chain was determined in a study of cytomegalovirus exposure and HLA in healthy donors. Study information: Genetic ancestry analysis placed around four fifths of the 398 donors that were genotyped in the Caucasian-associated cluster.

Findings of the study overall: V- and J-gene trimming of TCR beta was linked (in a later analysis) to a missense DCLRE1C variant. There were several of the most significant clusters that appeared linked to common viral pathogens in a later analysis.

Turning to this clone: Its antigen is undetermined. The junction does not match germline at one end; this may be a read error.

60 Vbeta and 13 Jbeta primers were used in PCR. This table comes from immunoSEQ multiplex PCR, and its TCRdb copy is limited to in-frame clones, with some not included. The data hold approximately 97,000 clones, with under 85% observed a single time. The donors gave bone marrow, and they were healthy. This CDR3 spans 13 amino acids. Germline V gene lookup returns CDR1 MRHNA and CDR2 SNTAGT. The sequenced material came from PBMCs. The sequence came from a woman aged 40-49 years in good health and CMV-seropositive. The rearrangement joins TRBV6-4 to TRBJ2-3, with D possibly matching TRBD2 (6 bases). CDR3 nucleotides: TGTGCTAGCAGTGCGCAGGGAGGAGATACGCAGTATTTT. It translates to CASSAQGGDTQYF.